The 6 T cell receptor beta chains below were found in one sample sequenced in a study of T-cell memory formation after mild COVID-19. In TCRdb, the 5' RACE reads were re-called with MiXCR into one record per CDR3 protein. The sample records fewer than 400,000 distinct CDR3 sequences, about 17% being singletons. Sample: PBMCs or a T cell subset sorted from them (not recorded which). These receptors all come from a man aged 18 to 30 who had mild COVID-19 (a few samples of this study predate the infection). Cell type and time point are not known.

This chain uses TRBV7-9 with TRBJ2-6, with D perhaps TRBD2 (5 bases). The germline V gene encodes CDR1 SEHNR and CDR2 FQNEAQ (reference sequence). The V end lost 1 base, the J end lost 3 bases, and 10 bases lay between the germline ends. This CDR3 comprises 16 residues. Written as DNA, the CDR3 is TGTGCCAGCAGCTTAGGGCTCGGGGATGGGGCCAACGTCCTGACTTTC. This encodes CASSLGLGDGANVLTF.

The genes are TRBV7-6 and TRBJ2-2; 7 bases fit TRBD1. Germline trimming cut 3 bases from V and 6 bases from J; bases unmatched to any gene: 4. This CDR3 comprises 14 residues. Germline V gene lookup returns CDR1 SGHVS and CDR2 FNYEAQ. CDR3 coding DNA: TGTGCCAGCAGCTTCGGACAGGAGGCCGGGGAGCTGTTTTTT. Residues: CASSFGQEAGELFF.

This clonotype has only a few counts. The chain employs TRBV12-3 or TRBV12-4 and TRBJ1-3, with 7 bases aligning to TRBD1. Trimming at V came to 4 bases and at J to 1 base, leaving 4 bases not matched to a gene. The CDR3 loop spans 15 amino acids. DNA of the CDR3: TGTGCCAGCAGTTCTACAGGGGCGTCTGGAAACACCATATATTTT. This codes for CASSSTGASGNTIYF.

This clonotype showed up just a few times. This chain links TRBV10-3 with TRBJ2-5; TRBD2 might be the D (5 bases). The CDR3 runs to 14 residues. Germline V gives CDR1 ENHRY, CDR2 SYGVKD. V lost 0 bases, J lost 4 bases, and 9 bases lay in between. The DNA for the CDR3 is TGTGCCATCAGTGAGTCCCGTGAGGGAGAGACCCAGTACTTC. It codes for CAISESREGETQYF.

This chain links TRBV7-6 with TRBJ2-4, with D hard to call. The CDR3 is 17 amino acids. Trimming cost V 1 base and J 2 bases, with 15 bases left between them. In germline, CDR1 is SGHVS, CDR2 FNYEAQ. The CDR3, as DNA: TGTGCCAGCAGCTTAGGGGAAGGTTTCGTATCCAAAAACATTCAGTACTTC. Translation: CASSLGEGFVSKNIQYF.

This sequence joins TRBV2 and TRBJ1-6; TRBD1 is a possible D gene (5 bases). Germline V gives CDR1 SNHLY, CDR2 FYNNEI. V was pared by 4 bases and J by 4 bases, with 11 bases between. This CDR3 comprises 15 residues. The CDR3 spells CASSAIGAYNSPLHF. In DNA form, the CDR3 reads TGTGCCAGCAGTGCCATCGGGGCGTATAATTCACCCCTCCACTTT.